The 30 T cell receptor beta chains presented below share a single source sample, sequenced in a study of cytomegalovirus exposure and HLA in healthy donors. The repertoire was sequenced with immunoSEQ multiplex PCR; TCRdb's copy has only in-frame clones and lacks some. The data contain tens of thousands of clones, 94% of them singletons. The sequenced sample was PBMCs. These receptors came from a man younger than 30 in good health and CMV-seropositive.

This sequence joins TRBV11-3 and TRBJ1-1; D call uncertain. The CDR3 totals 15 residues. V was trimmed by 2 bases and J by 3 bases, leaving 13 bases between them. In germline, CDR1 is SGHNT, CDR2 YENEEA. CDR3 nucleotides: TGTGCCAGCAGCTTATCCGGGAACACCGACACTGAAGCTTTCTTT. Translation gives CASSLSGNTDTEAFF.

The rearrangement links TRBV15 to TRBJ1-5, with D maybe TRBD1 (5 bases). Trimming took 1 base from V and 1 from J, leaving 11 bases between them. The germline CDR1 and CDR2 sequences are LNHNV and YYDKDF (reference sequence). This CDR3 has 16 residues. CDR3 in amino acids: CATSRGQGLSNQPQHF. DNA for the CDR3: TGTGCCACCAGCAGAGGGCAGGGTCTGAGCAATCAGCCCCAGCATTTT. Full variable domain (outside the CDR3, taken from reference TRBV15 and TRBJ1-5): DAMVIQNPRYQVTQFGKPVTLSCSQTLNHNVMYWYQQKSSQAPKLLFHYYDKDFNNEADTPDNFQSRRPNTSFCFLDIRSPGLGDTAMYLCATSRGQGLSNQPQHFGDGTRLSIL.

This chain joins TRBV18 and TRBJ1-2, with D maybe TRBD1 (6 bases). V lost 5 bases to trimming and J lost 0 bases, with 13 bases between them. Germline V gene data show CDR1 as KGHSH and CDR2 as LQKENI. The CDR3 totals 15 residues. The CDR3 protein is CASSSDRTANYGYTF. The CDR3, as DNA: TGTGCCAGCTCATCCGACAGGACGGCTAACTATGGCTACACCTTC.

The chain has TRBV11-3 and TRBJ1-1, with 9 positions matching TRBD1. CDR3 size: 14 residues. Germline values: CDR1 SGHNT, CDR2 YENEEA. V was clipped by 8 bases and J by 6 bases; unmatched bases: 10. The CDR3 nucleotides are TGTGCCAGCTGTTTTGGGGACAGGGCCCCTGAAGCTTTCTTT. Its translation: CASCFGDRAPEAFF.

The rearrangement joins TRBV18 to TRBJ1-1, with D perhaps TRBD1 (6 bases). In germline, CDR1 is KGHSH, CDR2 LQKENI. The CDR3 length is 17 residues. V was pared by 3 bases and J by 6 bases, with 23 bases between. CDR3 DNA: TGTGCCAGCTCACCCAACATCCTTATCTTTAGGACAGCTGAAGCTTTCTTT. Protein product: CASSPNILIFRTAEAFF.

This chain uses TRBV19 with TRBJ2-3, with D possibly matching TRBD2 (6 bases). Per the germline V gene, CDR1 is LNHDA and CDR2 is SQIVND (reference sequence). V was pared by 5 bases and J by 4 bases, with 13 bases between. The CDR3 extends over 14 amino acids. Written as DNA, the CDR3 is TGTGCCAGTAGTGCCATAGGGACTGCAGATACGCAGTATTTT. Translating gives CASSAIGTADTQYF.

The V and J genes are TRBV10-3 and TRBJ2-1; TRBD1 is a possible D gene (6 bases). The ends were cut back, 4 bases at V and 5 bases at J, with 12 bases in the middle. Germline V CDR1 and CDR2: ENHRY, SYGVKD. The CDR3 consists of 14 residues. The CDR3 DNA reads TGTGCCATCAGTGTCCTAGGACAGAACAATGAGCAGTTCTTC. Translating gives CAISVLGQNNEQFF.

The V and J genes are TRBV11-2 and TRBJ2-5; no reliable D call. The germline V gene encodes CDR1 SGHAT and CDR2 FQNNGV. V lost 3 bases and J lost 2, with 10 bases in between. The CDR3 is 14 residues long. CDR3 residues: CASSLLGIQETQYF. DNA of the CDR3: TGTGCCAGCAGCTTGTTGGGCATTCAAGAGACCCAGTACTTC.

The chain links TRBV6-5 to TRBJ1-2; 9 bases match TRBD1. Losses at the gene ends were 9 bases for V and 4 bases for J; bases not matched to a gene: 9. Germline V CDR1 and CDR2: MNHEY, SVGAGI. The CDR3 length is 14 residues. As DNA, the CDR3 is TGTGCCAGTAGTGAGGGACAGGGTGCCTATGGCTACACCTTC. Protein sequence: CASSEGQGAYGYTF.

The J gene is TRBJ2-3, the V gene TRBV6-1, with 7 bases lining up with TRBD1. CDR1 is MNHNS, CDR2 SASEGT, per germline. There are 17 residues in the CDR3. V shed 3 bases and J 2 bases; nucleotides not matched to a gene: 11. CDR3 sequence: CASSDLTGSIFTDTQYF. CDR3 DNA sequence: TGTGCCAGCAGTGACTTGACAGGGTCCATATTCACAGATACGCAGTATTTT.

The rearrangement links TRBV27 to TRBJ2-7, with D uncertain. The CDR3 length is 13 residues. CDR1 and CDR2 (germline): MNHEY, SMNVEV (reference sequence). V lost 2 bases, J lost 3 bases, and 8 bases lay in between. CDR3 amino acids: CASSLAPYYEQYF. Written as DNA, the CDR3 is TGTGCCAGCAGTTTAGCTCCCTACTACGAGCAGTACTTC.

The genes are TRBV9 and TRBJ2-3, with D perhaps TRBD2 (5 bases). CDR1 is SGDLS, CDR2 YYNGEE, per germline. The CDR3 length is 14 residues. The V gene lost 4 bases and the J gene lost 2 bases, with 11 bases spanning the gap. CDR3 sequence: CASSIGDYTDTQYF. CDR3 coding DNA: TGTGCCAGCAGCATCGGGGATTACACAGATACGCAGTATTTT. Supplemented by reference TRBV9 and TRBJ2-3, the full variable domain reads DSGVTQTPKHLITATGQRVTLRCSPRSGDLSVYWYQQSLDQGLQFLIQYYNGEERAKGNILERFSAQQFPDLHSELNLSSLELGDSALYFCASSIGDYTDTQYFGPGTRLTVL.

CDR3 coding DNA: TGTGCCAGCAGGCGGGACAGGACTAATCAGCCCCAGCATTTT. This encodes CASRRDRTNQPQHF. This sequence joins TRBV2 and TRBJ1-5; 8 nucleotides match TRBD1. The CDR3 has 14 residues. Germline values: CDR1 SNHLY, CDR2 FYNNEI. The V and J ends lost 6 bases and 4 bases, in that order; junction bases with no gene match: 5. Full variable domain (remainder filled in from reference TRBV2 and TRBJ1-5): EPEVTQTPSHQVTQMGQEVILRCVPISNHLYFYWYRQILGQKVEFLVSFYNNEISEKSEIFDDQFSVERPDGSNFTLKIRSTKLEDSAMYFCASRRDRTNQPQHFGDGTRLSIL.

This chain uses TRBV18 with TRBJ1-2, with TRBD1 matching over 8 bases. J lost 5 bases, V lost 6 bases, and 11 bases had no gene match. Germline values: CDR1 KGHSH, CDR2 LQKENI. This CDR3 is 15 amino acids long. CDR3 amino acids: CASSQATDRVYGYTF. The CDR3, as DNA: TGTGCCAGCTCGCAAGCGACGGACAGGGTTTATGGCTACACCTTC.

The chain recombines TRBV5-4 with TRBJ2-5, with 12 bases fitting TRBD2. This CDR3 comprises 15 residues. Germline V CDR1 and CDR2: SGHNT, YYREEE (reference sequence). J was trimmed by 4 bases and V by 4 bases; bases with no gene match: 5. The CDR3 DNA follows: TGTGCCAGCAGCGGCCCGACTAGCGGGGGAGAGACCCAGTACTTC. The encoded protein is CASSGPTSGGETQYF.

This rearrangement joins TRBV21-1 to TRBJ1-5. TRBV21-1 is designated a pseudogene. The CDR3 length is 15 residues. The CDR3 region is CASIPDRRSNQPQHF. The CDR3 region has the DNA TGTGCCAGCATCCCGGACCGGAGGAGCAATCAGCCCCAGCATTTT.

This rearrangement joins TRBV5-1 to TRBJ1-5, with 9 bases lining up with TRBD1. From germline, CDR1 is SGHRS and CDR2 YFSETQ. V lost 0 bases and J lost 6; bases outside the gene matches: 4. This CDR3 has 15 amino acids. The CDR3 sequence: CASSLAGTGSQPQHF. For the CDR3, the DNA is TGCGCCAGCAGCTTGGCCGGGACAGGGAGTCAGCCCCAGCATTTT.

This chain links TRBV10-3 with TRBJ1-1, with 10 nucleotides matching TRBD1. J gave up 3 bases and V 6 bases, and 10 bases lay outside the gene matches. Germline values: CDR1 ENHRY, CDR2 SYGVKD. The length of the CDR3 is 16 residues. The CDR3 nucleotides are TGTGCCATCAGGAGGGGGACAGGGGCCGGGGACACTGAAGCTTTCTTT. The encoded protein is CAIRRGTGAGDTEAFF.

This chain's CDR3 is CASSLTSGTYNEQFF. The DNA for the CDR3 is TGTGCCAGCAGCTTAACTAGCGGAACCTACAATGAGCAGTTCTTC. The chain uses TRBV5-5 and TRBJ2-1; TRBD2 matches 8 bases. The length of the CDR3 is 15 residues. J gave up 2 bases and V 2 bases, and 3 bases lay outside the gene matches. Germline CDR1 SGHKS, CDR2 YYEKEE (reference sequence).

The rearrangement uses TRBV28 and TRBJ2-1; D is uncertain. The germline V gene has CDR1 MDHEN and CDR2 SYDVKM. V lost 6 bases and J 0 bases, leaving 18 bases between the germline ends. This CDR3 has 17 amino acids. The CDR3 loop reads CASSPKEAPRSYNEQFF. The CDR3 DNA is TGTGCCAGCAGCCCCAAGGAAGCGCCACGCTCCTACAATGAGCAGTTCTTC.

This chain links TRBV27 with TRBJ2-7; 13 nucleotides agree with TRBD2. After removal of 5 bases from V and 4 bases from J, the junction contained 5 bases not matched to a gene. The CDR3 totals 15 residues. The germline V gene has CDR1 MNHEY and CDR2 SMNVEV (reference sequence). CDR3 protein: CASSETSGRGYEQYF. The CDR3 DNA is TGTGCCAGCAGTGAAACTAGCGGGAGGGGGTACGAGCAGTACTTC.

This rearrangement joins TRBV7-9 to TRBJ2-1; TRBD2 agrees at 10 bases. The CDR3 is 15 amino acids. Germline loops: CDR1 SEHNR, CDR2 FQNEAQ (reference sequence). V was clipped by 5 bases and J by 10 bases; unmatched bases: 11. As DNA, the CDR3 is TGTGCCAGCAGCCCATCGAGCGGGAGGGCCCAGGAGCAGTTCTTC. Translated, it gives CASSPSSGRAQEQFF.

CDR3 sequence reads: CATMGLSYEQYF. The CDR3 region has the DNA TGTGCCACCATGGGCCTCTCCTACGAGCAGTACTTC. This chain joins TRBV25-1 and TRBJ2-7; D is unresolved. The CDR3 loop spans 12 amino acids. Trimming left V 10 bases short and J 0 bases short, with 10 bases between. The germline V gene encodes CDR1 MGHDK and CDR2 SYGVNS.

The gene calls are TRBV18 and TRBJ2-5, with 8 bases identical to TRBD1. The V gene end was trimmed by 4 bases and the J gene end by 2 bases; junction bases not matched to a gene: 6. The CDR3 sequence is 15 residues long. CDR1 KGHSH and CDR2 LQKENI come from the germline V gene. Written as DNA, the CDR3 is TGTGCCAGCTCACTCGGGACAGGCATTCAAGAGACCCAGTACTTC. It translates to CASSLGTGIQETQYF.

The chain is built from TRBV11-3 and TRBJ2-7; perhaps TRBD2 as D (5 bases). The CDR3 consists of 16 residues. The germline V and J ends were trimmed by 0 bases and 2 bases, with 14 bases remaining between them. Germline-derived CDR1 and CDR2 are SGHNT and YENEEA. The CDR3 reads CASSLDRVGDPYEQYF. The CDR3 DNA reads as TGTGCCAGCAGCTTAGATCGAGTCGGGGATCCCTACGAGCAGTACTTC.

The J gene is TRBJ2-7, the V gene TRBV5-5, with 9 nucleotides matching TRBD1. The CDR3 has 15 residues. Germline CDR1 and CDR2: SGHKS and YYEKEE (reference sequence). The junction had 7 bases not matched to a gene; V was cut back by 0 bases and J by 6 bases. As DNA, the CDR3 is TGTGCCAGCAGCTTGGGGGACAGGGATAATCGCGAGCAGTACTTC. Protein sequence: CASSLGDRDNREQYF.

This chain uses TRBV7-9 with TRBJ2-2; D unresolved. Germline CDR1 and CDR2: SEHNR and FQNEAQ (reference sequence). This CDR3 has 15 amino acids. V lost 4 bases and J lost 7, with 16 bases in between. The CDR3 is CASSSRYINDGELFF. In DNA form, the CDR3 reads TGTGCCAGCAGCTCCCGCTATATTAATGACGGGGAGCTGTTTTTT.

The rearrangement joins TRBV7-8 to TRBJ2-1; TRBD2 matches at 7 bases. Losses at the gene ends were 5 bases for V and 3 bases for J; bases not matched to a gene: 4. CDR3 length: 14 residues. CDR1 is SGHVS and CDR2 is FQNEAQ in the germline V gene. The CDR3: CASSPGGGYNEQFF. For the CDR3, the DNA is TGTGCCAGCAGCCCCGGCGGGGGCTACAATGAGCAGTTCTTC.

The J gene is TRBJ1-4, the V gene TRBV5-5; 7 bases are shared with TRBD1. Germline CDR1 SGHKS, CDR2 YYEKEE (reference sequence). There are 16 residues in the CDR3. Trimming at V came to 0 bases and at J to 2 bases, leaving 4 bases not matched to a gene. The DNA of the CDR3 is TGTGCCAGCAGCTTGGAGGGGGCTACCACTAATGAAAAACTGTTTTTT. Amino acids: CASSLEGATTNEKLFF.

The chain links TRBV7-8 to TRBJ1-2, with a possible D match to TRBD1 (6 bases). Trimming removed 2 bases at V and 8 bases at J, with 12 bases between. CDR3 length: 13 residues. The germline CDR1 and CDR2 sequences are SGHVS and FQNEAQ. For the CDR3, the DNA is TGTGCCAGCAGCTTAAGGGGGTTAGGAGGCTACACCTTC. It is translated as CASSLRGLGGYTF.